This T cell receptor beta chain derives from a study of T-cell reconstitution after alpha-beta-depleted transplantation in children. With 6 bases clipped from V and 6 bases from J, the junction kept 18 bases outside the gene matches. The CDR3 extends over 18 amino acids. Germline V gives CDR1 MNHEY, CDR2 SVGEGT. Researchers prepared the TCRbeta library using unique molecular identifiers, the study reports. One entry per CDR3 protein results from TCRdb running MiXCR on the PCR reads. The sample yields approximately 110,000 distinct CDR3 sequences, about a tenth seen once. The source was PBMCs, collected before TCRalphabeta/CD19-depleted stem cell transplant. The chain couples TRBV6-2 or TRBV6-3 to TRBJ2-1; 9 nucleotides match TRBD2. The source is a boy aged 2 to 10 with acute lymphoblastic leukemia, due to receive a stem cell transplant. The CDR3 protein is CASSLRIAGEGGGNEQFF. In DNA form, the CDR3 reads TGTGCCAGCAGCCTAAGAATAGCGGGAGAAGGAGGCGGCAATGAGCAGTTCTTC.